This T cell receptor (beta chain) was sequenced for a study of T cell clones after liver transplantation (dated by TCRdb to about 2019). Regarding the study in general: ITN030ST, the source of the samples, was a randomized trial that attempted immunosuppression withdrawal within 2 years of liver transplantation. Donor-reactive T cell clones were identified by TCRbeta sequencing after a pre-transplant mixed lymphocyte reaction and then tracked in post-transplant blood. Third party-reactive TCRbeta sequences were also identified from pre-transplant MLRs to serve as an antigen-independent comparator for donor-reactive sequences. Of the eight recipients, a few were HCV-positive, while the remaining recipients had been transplanted for non-autoimmune, non-viral indications. Until randomization at 12-24 months post-transplant, subjects were given standard immunosuppression, with no induction therapy. Tolerance meant complete immunosuppression withdrawal for at least one year without liver enzymes rising beyond twice the upper limit of normal. Blood samples were collected pre-transplant, pre-randomization before withdrawal, and post-randomization after either full withdrawal or failed withdrawal. A cohort of 8 liver transplant recipients was studied, of whom 3 were classified as tolerant and 5 as non-tolerant.

Using immunoSEQ, frozen genomic DNA was subjected to high-throughput TCRbeta CDR3 sequencing, a process that included PCR amplification, mapping, bias correction and internal controls. As for how the authors treated the data: Only productive rearrangements were retained, with each unique TCRbeta sequence defined by its CDR3 nucleotide sequence together with its V and J gene. Donor-reactive sequences required at least 5-fold expansion in CFSE-low cells versus unstimulated pre-transplant cells and at least 0.01% frequency. Minimum frequency thresholds were set for each subject on the basis of the unstimulated sample with the lowest template count, so that a detection power of at least 90% was ensured. Jensen-Shannon divergence between the top 1000 TCRbeta sequences post- versus pre-transplant served as the measure of repertoire turnover. Two-sided Fisher's exact tests were used to test for changes in how often donor-reactive sequences were detected. As stored in TCRdb, this immuneACCESS dataset retains in-frame rearrangements with V and J assigned. A fraction of the clones does not appear; measured against another copy, unresolved V genes explain less than half of the discrepancy, and the remainder lacks a known reason. The V and J calls and clone size were taken over from that table, and D and trimming were inferred from the DNA. Across this sample there are about 120,000 clones, with over 75% seen only once. About 0.8% of the sample rests with the top ten.

As regards this clone: The antigen this receptor binds is unknown. Base-call qualities are not available, and no considerably larger clone is one nucleotide away.

General findings and caveats noted by the study authors: A greater decline was seen for donor-reactive sequences than for third party-reactive sequences, suggesting partial antigen-specific deletion unrelated to withdrawal success. Since no allograft tissue specimens were available, donor-reactive T cells may have migrated into the graft instead of being deleted. In most of the 8 subjects, circulating donor-reactive CD4 TCRbeta sequences decreased significantly after transplant, regardless of tolerance or HCV status. Because of small, heterogeneous patient numbers and non-standardized post-transplant time points, the conclusions were only preliminary. When repertoire turnover was accounted for, significantly reduced detection of donor-reactive sequences was found in 7 of 8 subjects for CD4 and in 8 of 8 subjects for CD8. Low numbers of available donor cells limited the measurable donor-reactive repertoire in two subjects.

Unstimulated PBMCs, after thawing, were stained for CD3, CD4 and CD8 and then FACS-sorted into CD3+CD4+ and CD3+CD8+ populations. All 8 studied subjects were randomized to withdrawal of immunosuppression. The Qiagen DNeasy Blood and Tissue Kit was used for isolation of genomic DNA. The clonotype comes from a human patient who received a liver transplant. Following transplantation, T cells from the graft donor may be among those present. The sample here was CD4+ T cells from blood, taken 12 months after liver transplant.

The DNA sequence is given as TGTGCCAGCAGCTTAGGCCTGTTGCAATCGGGCCCCGCTGGGGAAAAACTGTTTTTT. It specifies CASSLGLLQSGPAGEKLFF. The V gene is TRBV7-6 and the J gene is TRBJ1-4, with the D gene uncertain. V gives up 1 base and J gives up 8 bases, and the segment between their germline ends measures 26 bases. According to the germline V gene, CDR1 reads SGHVS and CDR2 reads FNYEAQ. The CDR3 spans 19 residues, from the cysteine through the phenylalanine. CDR3 DNA only is kept here, 57 bases in frame from base 1. The reference TRBV7-6 and TRBJ1-4 proteins fill in what lies around the CDR3, so the full variable domain reads GAGVSQSPRYKVTKRGQDVALRCDPISGHVSLYWYRQALGQGPEFLTYFNYEAQQDKSGLPNDRFSAERPEGSISTLTIQRTEQRDSAMYRCASSLGLLQSGPAGEKLFFGSGTQLSVL.